This TCR beta chain was recorded in a study of regulatory and conventional T cells in RAG deficiency. Blood CD4+ CD25-low CD127-high conventional T cells supplied the genomic DNA template. The method was immunoSEQ multiplex PCR; TCRdb's version includes in-frame clones alone and lacks a portion of them. The table has over 45,000 clones, 85% to 90% seen once. Germline V gene data show CDR1 as MNHEY and CDR2 as SVGAGI. With 5 bases clipped from V and 0 bases from J, the junction kept 2 bases outside the gene matches. This CDR3 contains 15 residues. This same sample was also taken into another study, of regulatory T cells. From that second work: The primer mix had 52 TRBV and 13 TRBJ primers.

This chain joins TRBV6-5 and TRBJ1-5; TRBD1 aligns across 9 bases. What was sequenced was CD4+ effector T cells sorted from blood. This receptor was taken from a human donor in good health. The CDR3 is CASSTTGGSNQPQHF. The CDR3 coding sequence is TGTGCCAGCAGTACGACAGGGGGTAGCAATCAGCCCCAGCATTTT.